This passage covers 28 T cell receptor beta chains from one sample sequenced in a study of blood T cell repertoires in COVID-19. Clones were sequenced by immunoSEQ multiplex PCR, and TCRdb holds only the in-frame ones, with some missing. Among approximately 410,000 clones, 86% were seen once, and the ten largest hold more than 1.4%. The sequencing sample was made of peripheral blood. The receptors come from a woman in her 30s with active or convalescent COVID-19.

The V and J genes are TRBV5-6 and TRBJ1-3; possible D gene TRBD1, 6 bases. This CDR3 comprises 15 residues. The V gene's germline CDR1 is SGHDT and CDR2 YYEEEE. The V gene lost 4 bases and the J gene lost 4 bases, with 15 bases spanning the gap. The CDR3 sequence is CASSTPRQGGNTIYF. In DNA, the CDR3 is TGTGCCAGCAGCACCCCGCGTCAGGGGGGAAACACCATATATTTT.

The chain is built from TRBV5-1 and TRBJ2-2; 9 bases line up with TRBD2. Unmatched junction bases numbered 6, after V lost 1 base and J lost 2 bases. The germline V gene has CDR1 SGHRS and CDR2 YFSETQ. The CDR3 length is 17 residues. CDR3: CASSLRAGGRNTGELFF. The CDR3 DNA reads as TGCGCCAGCAGCTTGCGAGCGGGGGGCCGTAACACCGGGGAGCTGTTTTTT.

The chain employs TRBV6-6 and TRBJ2-1; 12 nucleotides align to TRBD2. V lost 8 bases and J lost 6; bases outside the gene matches: 8. CDR3 size: 15 residues. Germline CDR1 and CDR2: MNHNY and SVGAGI (reference sequence). The CDR3 here is CASRRLAGVSNEQFF. In DNA, the CDR3 is TGTGCCAGCCGGAGACTAGCGGGGGTATCCAATGAGCAGTTCTTC.

The genes are TRBV2 and TRBJ2-7; weak D call: TRBD2 (7 bases). Germline V CDR1 and CDR2: SNHLY, FYNNEI. The CDR3 is 17 amino acids. V was pared by 2 bases and J by 3 bases, with 20 bases between. This chain's CDR3 is CASSELGHGGQGYEQYF. The CDR3 DNA sequence: TGTGCCAGCAGTGAATTAGGGCACGGGGGGCAGGGCTACGAGCAGTACTTC.

As for this clone: At the DNA level, this CDR3 is encoded by other sequences in the same sample as well. The chain employs TRBV5-1 and TRBJ2-2; D gene uncertain. The germline V gene encodes CDR1 SGHRS and CDR2 YFSETQ. The V end lost 4 bases, the J end lost 3 bases, and 4 bases lay between the germline ends. The CDR3 spans 12 residues. The CDR3 sequence is CASSTDTGELFF. CDR3 nucleotide sequence: TGCGCCAGCAGCACTGACACCGGGGAGCTGTTTTTT.

The chain couples TRBV18 to TRBJ2-3, with 8 bases that match TRBD1. The CDR3 is 19 amino acids. After removal of 2 bases from V and 3 bases from J, the junction contained 16 bases not matched to a gene. The germline CDR1 and CDR2 sequences are KGHSH and LQKENI. DNA of the CDR3: TGTGCCAGCTCACCATTAGGGGTCAGGGGGCGAGAAAGAACAGATACGCAGTATTTT. It is translated as CASSPLGVRGRERTDTQYF.

The chain is built from TRBV7-9 and TRBJ1-1; the D gene is possibly TRBD1 (5 bases). The V end lost 3 bases, the J end lost 3 bases, and 8 bases lay between the germline ends. Germline CDR1 and CDR2: SEHNR and FQNEAQ (reference sequence). The CDR3 spans 13 residues. The CDR3 DNA is TGTGCCAGCAGCTTTGGAGGGGACACTGAAGCTTTCTTT. It yields the protein CASSFGGDTEAFF.

The chain is built from TRBV6-6 and TRBJ1-1, with 9 bases identical to TRBD1. Germline assignment: CDR1 MNHNY and CDR2 SVGAGI (reference sequence). J lost 13 bases, V lost 5 bases, and 14 bases had no gene match. This CDR3 is 14 amino acids long. The CDR3 protein is CASSQGGTGSRGFF. The CDR3 region has the DNA TGTGCCAGCAGTCAGGGGGGGACAGGGTCGCGGGGTTTCTTT.

J is TRBJ1-2 and V is TRBV7-2; D ambiguous. Germline V lookup: CDR1 SGHTA, CDR2 FQGNSA. V lost 2 bases and J 4 bases, leaving 11 bases between the germline ends. The CDR3 is 14 amino acids. For the CDR3, the DNA is TGTGCCAGCAGCTTACGTGGAGATGGCTATGGCTACACCTTC. This translates into CASSLRGDGYGYTF.

This chain joins TRBV18 and TRBJ1-3, with 7 bases lining up with TRBD1. Per the germline V gene, CDR1 is KGHSH and CDR2 is LQKENI. After removal of 0 bases from V and 1 base from J, the junction contained 15 bases not matched to a gene. This CDR3 region has 20 residues. The CDR3: CASSPPRQGLHMTSGNTIYF. CDR3 in DNA: TGTGCCAGCTCACCACCTCGACAGGGCCTGCACATGACTTCTGGAAACACCATATATTTT.

The chain has TRBV5-8 and TRBJ2-7; D may be TRBD1 (5 bases). V lost 1 base and J 2 bases, leaving 13 bases between the germline ends. The CDR3 spans 15 residues. Germline values: CDR1 SGHTS, CDR2 YDEGEE. The CDR3 DNA is TGTGCCAGCAGCTTGCTTGGACACCAAACCTACGAGCAGTACTTC. This sequence encodes CASSLLGHQTYEQYF.

The chain couples TRBV4-1 to TRBJ1-2; the D gene is possibly TRBD1 (6 bases). Per germline, CDR1 MGHRA and CDR2 YSYEKL. V lost 1 base and J 6 bases, leaving 12 bases between the germline ends. This CDR3 comprises 14 residues. The CDR3 protein is CASSQGPGADGYTF. In nucleotides, the CDR3 is TGCGCCAGCAGCCAAGGACCAGGGGCGGATGGCTACACCTTC.

The chain combines TRBV30 with TRBJ2-1; D call uncertain. The CDR3 is 13 amino acids. With 0 bases removed from V and 3 bases from J, the gap between germline ends came to 6 bases. Germline V lookup: CDR1 GTSNPN, CDR2 SVGIG (reference sequence). CDR3 protein: CAWSVSYYNEQFF. The CDR3 DNA follows: TGTGCCTGGAGTGTAAGCTACTACAATGAGCAGTTCTTC. Together with reference TRBV30 and TRBJ2-1, the CDR3 gives the full variable domain: SQTIHQWPATLVQPVGSPLSLECTVEGTSNPNLYWYRQAAGRGLQLLFYSVGIGQISSEVPQNLSASRPQDRQFILSSKKLLLSDSGFYLCAWSVSYYNEQFFGPGTRLTVL.

The genes are TRBV5-1 and TRBJ2-7; no firm D call. Trimming stripped 0 bases from V and 3 bases from J, with 10 bases between. Germline V gene sequence: CDR1 SGHRS, CDR2 YFSETQ. This CDR3 comprises 14 residues. Here the CDR3 reads CASSLAPNYYEQYF. The DNA of the CDR3 is TGCGCCAGCAGCTTGGCGCCTAACTACTACGAGCAGTACTTC.

J is TRBJ2-3 and V is TRBV11-3, with 14 positions matching TRBD2. Germline lookup yields CDR1 SGHNT and CDR2 YENEEA. This CDR3 is 18 amino acids long. Trimming at V came to 5 bases and at J to 4 bases, leaving 11 bases not matched to a gene. CDR3: CASSLAGTSGSSADTQYF. The CDR3 DNA reads TGTGCCAGCAGCCTCGCCGGGACTAGCGGGAGTAGCGCAGATACGCAGTATTTT. The variable domain in full, with the rest retrieved from reference TRBV11-3 and TRBJ2-3, is EAGVVQSPRYKIIEKKQPVAFWCNPISGHNTLYWYLQNLGQGPELLIRYENEEAVDDSQLPKDRFSAERLKGVDSTLKIQPAELGDSAVYLCASSLAGTSGSSADTQYFGPGTRLTVL.

This clone has only one observation. CDR3 protein: CASSLAGQGGEKLFF. CDR3 nucleotide sequence: TGTGCCAGCAGCTTAGCGGGACAGGGTGGTGAAAAACTGTTTTTT. The chain has TRBV7-2 and TRBJ1-4, with 9 bases aligning to TRBD1. CDR3 length equals 15 residues. V shed 0 bases and J 7 bases; nucleotides not matched to a gene: 3. Germline lookup yields CDR1 SGHTA and CDR2 FQGNSA.

The chain employs TRBV9 and TRBJ1-1, with TRBD1 as a possible D gene (5 bases). From germline, CDR1 is SGDLS and CDR2 YYNGEE. The ends were cut back, 0 bases at V and 5 bases at J, with 11 bases in the middle. There are 14 residues in the CDR3. CDR3 in DNA: TGTGCCAGCAGCGTAGGACCGGGGGGGACTGAAGCTTTCTTT. Amino acids: CASSVGPGGTEAFF.

In its sample, this clone was seen a few times. The rearrangement joins TRBV11-2 to TRBJ2-7, with 9 bases lining up with TRBD2. Per germline, CDR1 SGHAT and CDR2 FQNNGV. The V segment lost 3 bases and the J segment 1 base; nucleotides outside the gene matches: 7. The CDR3 spans 16 residues. CDR3 DNA: TGTGCCAGCAGCTTTTTTGGCGGGAGGGATTCCTACGAGCAGTACTTC. Residues: CASSFFGGRDSYEQYF.

In this sample, this clone turned up a few times. This rearrangement joins TRBV19 to TRBJ2-1; 13 positions match TRBD2. The ends lost 7 bases at V and 5 bases at J; junction bases unmatched: 5. The CDR3 sequence is 15 residues long. Germline assignment: CDR1 LNHDA and CDR2 SQIVND (reference sequence). For the CDR3, the DNA is TGTGCCAGTAATCCCGGGACTAGCGGGAACAATGAGCAGTTCTTC. The encoded protein is CASNPGTSGNNEQFF. The full variable domain, its missing parts supplied by reference TRBV19 and TRBJ2-1, is DGGITQSPKYLFRKEGQNVTLSCEQNLNHDAMYWYRQDPGQGLRLIYYSQIVNDFQKGDIAEGYSVSREKKESFPLTVTSAQKNPTAFYLCASNPGTSGNNEQFFGPGTRLTVL.

A few counts support this clone. The chain employs TRBV6-5 and TRBJ2-5, with TRBD1 as a possible D gene (6 bases). CDR1 and CDR2 from the germline V gene are MNHEY and SVGAGI. V lost 5 bases, J lost 4 bases, and 11 bases lay in between. The CDR3 consists of 13 residues. The CDR3 nucleotides read TGTGCCAGCAGTACTAGGGGGACAGAGACCCAGTACTTC. It yields the protein CASSTRGTETQYF.

The CDR3 protein is CASSHPGQGDGYTF. In nucleotides, the CDR3 is TGCGCCAGCAGCCACCCTGGGCAGGGGGATGGCTACACCTTC. This sequence joins TRBV4-1 and TRBJ1-2; 7 bases align to TRBD1. The CDR3 spans 14 residues. CDR1 MGHRA and CDR2 YSYEKL come from the germline V gene. V lost 3 bases, J lost 6 bases, and 7 bases stayed unmatched.

This chain joins TRBV7-9 and TRBJ2-1; no definite D call. CDR3 length: 16 amino acids. Germline loops: CDR1 SEHNR, CDR2 FQNEAQ (reference sequence). Between the trimmed V and J ends, which lost 1 base and 2 bases, there was a span of 12 bases. CDR3 DNA sequence: TGTGCCAGCAGCTTAGTAACGGTTATCCCCTACAATGAGCAGTTCTTC. It specifies CASSLVTVIPYNEQFF.

V usage is TRBV5-4 and J usage is TRBJ1-3; the match to TRBD1 covers 8 bases. After removal of 3 bases from V and 2 bases from J, the junction contained 10 bases not matched to a gene. The CDR3 contains 17 residues. Germline loops: CDR1 SGHNT, CDR2 YYREEE (reference sequence). CDR3: CASSYQQSTGAGNTIYF. The CDR3 DNA sequence: TGTGCCAGCAGCTATCAACAGTCGACAGGGGCTGGAAACACCATATATTTT.

This chain links TRBV5-4 with TRBJ1-6; D perhaps matches TRBD1 (5 bases). V lost 5 bases, J lost 7 bases, and 10 bases lay in between. This CDR3 contains 13 residues. CDR1 SGHNT and CDR2 YYREEE come from the germline V gene (reference sequence). The CDR3 DNA reads TGTGCCAGCAGTATGGGGGGGAATTCACCCCTCCACTTT. Amino acid sequence: CASSMGGNSPLHF.

This clone was observed a handful of times. The chain has TRBV5-1 and TRBJ1-4; D unclear. V lost 1 base to trimming and J lost 8 bases, with 15 bases between them. Germline V gives CDR1 SGHRS, CDR2 YFSETQ. This CDR3 contains 15 residues. The CDR3 loop is CASSLRGLAAEKLFF. CDR3 coding DNA: TGCGCCAGCAGCTTGCGTGGACTGGCGGCGGAAAAACTGTTTTTT. The variable domain in full, completed from reference TRBV5-1 and TRBJ1-4, reads KAGVTQTPRYLIKTRGQQVTLSCSPISGHRSVSWYQQTPGQGLQFLFEYFSETQRNKGNFPGRFSGRQFSNSRSEMNVSTLELGDSALYLCASSLRGLAAEKLFFGSGTQLSVL.

This clone was detected only a few times. The CDR3 is CASSSQQTGELFF. For the CDR3, the DNA is TGTGCCAGCAGCAGTCAACAGACCGGGGAGCTGTTTTTT. The chain is built from TRBV12-3 or TRBV12-4 and TRBJ2-2; the D is unclear. This CDR3 is 13 amino acids long. V was cut by 6 bases and J by 5 bases, with 10 bases left in between.

The chain employs TRBV9 and TRBJ2-1; 9 nucleotides agree with TRBD1. J was trimmed by 6 bases and V by 2 bases; bases with no gene match: 6. Germline V gene lookup returns CDR1 SGDLS and CDR2 YYNGEE. The CDR3 covers 15 residues. Here the CDR3 DNA reads TGTGCCAGCAGCGTGTACCCGGGACAGGGCAATGAGCAGTTCTTC. Amino acids: CASSVYPGQGNEQFF.

This chain joins TRBV24-1 and TRBJ2-3; perhaps TRBD1 as D (6 bases). V was pared by 4 bases and J by 7 bases, with 11 bases between. The CDR3 extends over 13 amino acids. Germline V gives CDR1 KGHDR, CDR2 SFDVKD. As DNA, the CDR3 is TGTGCCACCAGTGAAACAGGGAAACATACGCAGTATTTT. Encoded protein: CATSETGKHTQYF.